These 24 T cell receptor beta chains were all obtained from the same sample, sequenced in a study of cytomegalovirus exposure and HLA in healthy donors. The PCR had 60 Vbeta and 13 Jbeta primers. The protocol was immunoSEQ multiplex PCR, while the TCRdb copy is restricted to in-frame clones and leaves out a portion. Of some 190,000 clones in the sample, around 76% are singletons; the top ten hold 1.5% to 1.9%. Material: PBMCs. These TCRs come from a man aged 35-49 years in good health and CMV-seronegative.

This chain uses TRBV10-3 with TRBJ1-1; tentative D call: TRBD1 (6 bases). This CDR3 has 13 amino acids. Per the germline V gene, CDR1 is ENHRY and CDR2 is SYGVKD. Trimming took off 4 bases at V and 3 bases at J, with 9 bases between the two ends. The CDR3 DNA sequence: TGTGCCATCAGTGTGAACAGGGACACTGAAGCTTTCTTT. Translated, it gives CAISVNRDTEAFF.

A single count supports this clone. The V gene is TRBV9, the J gene TRBJ2-2; TRBD2 agrees at 8 bases. V trimming: 2 bases; J trimming: 4 bases; junction bases outside the gene matches: 13. The germline V gene has CDR1 SGDLS and CDR2 YYNGEE. CDR3 size: 18 residues. The DNA of the CDR3 is TGTGCCAGCAGCGTCGACGGGGGGGCCGACTCTAGCACCGGGGAGCTGTTTTTT. This sequence encodes CASSVDGGADSSTGELFF. Together with reference TRBV9 and TRBJ2-2, the CDR3 gives the full variable domain: DSGVTQTPKHLITATGQRVTLRCSPRSGDLSVYWYQQSLDQGLQFLIQYYNGEERAKGNILERFSAQQFPDLHSELNLSSLELGDSALYFCASSVDGGADSSTGELFFGEGSRLTVL.

This clone was seen a handful of times. The chain carries TRBV6-5 and TRBJ2-1, with 15 bases matching TRBD2. Germline trimming cut 10 bases from V and 7 bases from J; bases unmatched to any gene: 8. The CDR3 has 15 residues. CDR1 is MNHEY and CDR2 is SVGAGI in the germline V gene. Here the CDR3 DNA reads TGTGCCACACGGACTAGCGGGGGGGCCGGGAATGAGCAGTTCTTC. This sequence encodes CATRTSGGAGNEQFF.

The gene calls are TRBV27 and TRBJ2-3; 15 bases align to TRBD2. In germline, CDR1 is MNHEY, CDR2 SMNVEV (reference sequence). The V gene end was trimmed by 6 bases and the J gene end by 7 bases; junction bases not matched to a gene: 17. The CDR3 contains 19 residues. CDR3 in amino acids: CASSRWTSGGAVGRYTQYF. Written as DNA, the CDR3 is TGTGCCAGCAGCCGATGGACTAGCGGGGGGGCCGTGGGTAGATATACGCAGTATTTT.

The chain uses TRBV4-1 and TRBJ2-3; D perhaps matches TRBD2 (6 bases). V dropped 1 base and J dropped 4 bases, with 9 bases sitting between them. CDR3 length: 14 residues. The germline CDR1 and CDR2 sequences are MGHRA and YSYEKL. CDR3 bases: TGCGCCAGCAGCCAAGCTTGGGGGGCAGATACGCAGTATTTT. It specifies CASSQAWGADTQYF.

The chain uses TRBV19 and TRBJ2-2; 8 bases fit TRBD2. V lost 7 bases, J lost 5 bases, and 12 bases stayed unmatched. This CDR3 has 16 amino acids. The germline V gene encodes CDR1 LNHDA and CDR2 SQIVND (reference sequence). The CDR3 coding sequence is TGTGCCAGTACTACCGTGGGGACTAGTAAAACCGGGGAGCTGTTTTTT. It translates to CASTTVGTSKTGELFF.

This chain connects TRBV18 to TRBJ2-3; 12 nucleotides line up with TRBD2. This CDR3 region has 16 residues. Germline V gives CDR1 KGHSH, CDR2 LQKENI. After removal of 4 bases from V and 0 bases from J, the junction contained 2 bases not matched to a gene. CDR3 region: CASSRTSGVSTDTQYF. The DNA of the CDR3 is TGTGCCAGCTCACGGACTAGCGGGGTTAGCACAGATACGCAGTATTTT.

This chain links TRBV19 with TRBJ1-3; D uncertain. V lost 6 bases and J lost 0, with 9 bases in between. This CDR3 has 14 amino acids. From germline, CDR1 is LNHDA and CDR2 SQIVND (reference sequence). This CDR3 is CASRPVPSGNTIYF. CDR3 bases: TGTGCCAGTAGGCCAGTACCCTCTGGAAACACCATATATTTT.

The CDR3 here is CASSPRTSGDYNEQFF. Written as DNA, the CDR3 is TGTGCCAGCAGCCCCAGGACTAGCGGAGACTACAATGAGCAGTTCTTC. The V call is TRBV13, the J call TRBJ2-1; TRBD2 aligns across 10 bases. V was pared by 5 bases and J by 3 bases, with 7 bases of the junction left unmatched. Germline V gene data show CDR1 as PRHDT and CDR2 as FYEKMQ (reference sequence). This CDR3 spans 16 amino acids.

This chain uses TRBV7-2 with TRBJ2-7; D may be TRBD1 (6 bases). With 0 bases removed from V and 2 bases from J, the gap between germline ends came to 17 bases. Germline V gene sequence: CDR1 SGHTA, CDR2 FQGNSA. The CDR3 extends over 17 amino acids. The CDR3 reads CASSLARGRGYPYEQYF. CDR3 bases: TGTGCCAGCAGCTTAGCACGTGGCAGGGGCTACCCCTACGAGCAGTACTTC. The whole variable domain, remainder taken from reference TRBV7-2 and TRBJ2-7, is GAGVSQSPSNKVTEKGKDVELRCDPISGHTALYWYRQSLGQGLEFLIYFQGNSAPDKSGLPSDRFSAERTGGSVSTLTIQRTQQEDSAVYLCASSLARGRGYPYEQYFGPGTRLTVT.

This chain joins TRBV5-1 and TRBJ1-1; D unresolved. This CDR3 is built from 11 residues. Trimming cost V 7 bases and J 2 bases, with 6 bases left between them. Germline V lookup: CDR1 SGHRS, CDR2 YFSETQ. Written as DNA, the CDR3 is TGCGCCAGCCGGGAAAACACTGAAGCTTTCTTT. Translated: CASRENTEAFF. Based on the CDR3 plus reference TRBV5-1 and TRBJ1-1, the full variable domain is KAGVTQTPRYLIKTRGQQVTLSCSPISGHRSVSWYQQTPGQGLQFLFEYFSETQRNKGNFPGRFSGRQFSNSRSEMNVSTLELGDSALYLCASRENTEAFFGQGTRLTVV.

The chain is built from TRBV7-6 and TRBJ2-7; 10 bases line up with TRBD2. Germline CDR1 SGHVS, CDR2 FNYEAQ. This CDR3 is 15 amino acids long. The V segment lost 0 bases and the J segment 2 bases; nucleotides outside the gene matches: 1. CDR3 sequence: CASSLATSGAYEQYF. CDR3 nucleotide sequence: TGTGCCAGCAGCTTAGCAACTAGCGGGGCCTACGAGCAGTACTTC.

This clone was recorded only once. This chain links TRBV6-5 with TRBJ1-4; no definite D call. The CDR3 contains 15 residues. Germline CDR1 is MNHEY and CDR2 is SVGAGI. V dropped 2 bases and J dropped 8 bases, with 15 bases sitting between them. CDR3 amino acids: CASSYTRYLREKLFF. For the CDR3, the DNA is TGTGCCAGCAGTTACACCCGGTATTTGAGAGAAAAACTGTTTTTT.

The chain couples TRBV7-9 to TRBJ2-3; possible D gene TRBD1, 6 bases. Trimming stripped 0 bases from V and 5 bases from J, with 9 bases between. CDR3 length: 14 amino acids. The germline V gene has CDR1 SEHNR and CDR2 FQNEAQ (reference sequence). In nucleotides, the CDR3 is TGTGCCAGCAGCTTAGCGGGGGCTGGAGATACGCAGTATTTT. As protein: CASSLAGAGDTQYF.

The CDR3 region has the DNA TGTGCCAGCAGTGAATATCATCCCGGGGGCTCCTACGAGCAGTACTTC. Its translation is CASSEYHPGGSYEQYF. The rearrangement uses TRBV6-1 and TRBJ2-7; TRBD2 might be the D (6 bases). Germline lookup yields CDR1 MNHNS and CDR2 SASEGT. V was trimmed by 2 bases and J by 0 bases, leaving 14 bases between them. This CDR3 is built from 16 residues.

The V and J genes are TRBV6-5 and TRBJ1-2; D is possibly TRBD1 (5 bases). With 6 bases removed from V and 4 bases from J, the gap between germline ends came to 18 bases. The CDR3 sequence is 15 residues long. The V gene's germline CDR1 is MNHEY and CDR2 SVGAGI. The CDR3 region is CASRIDSLLTYGYTF. CDR3 nucleotides: TGTGCCAGCAGGATAGACAGCCTCCTCACCTATGGCTACACCTTC.

The rearrangement links TRBV19 to TRBJ2-7; 12 bases agree with TRBD2. Germline loops: CDR1 LNHDA, CDR2 SQIVND (reference sequence). This CDR3 contains 15 residues. V lost 6 bases to trimming and J lost 3 bases; unmatched junction nucleotides: 6. CDR3 sequence reads: CASRYLAGGIYEQYF. The CDR3 coding sequence is TGTGCCAGTAGGTACCTAGCGGGAGGGATCTACGAGCAGTACTTC.

The chain employs TRBV5-1 and TRBJ2-3, with D maybe TRBD1 (6 bases). CDR3 size: 17 residues. CDR1 is SGHRS, CDR2 YFSETQ, per germline. The germline V and J ends were trimmed by 4 bases and 2 bases, with 20 bases remaining between them. CDR3 loop: CASSPSVTGRNTDTQYF. In nucleotides, the CDR3 is TGCGCCAGCAGCCCCTCGGTAACAGGGAGAAACACAGATACGCAGTATTTT.

V gene TRBV19 combines with J gene TRBJ2-7; TRBD1 might be the D (6 bases). The CDR3 sequence is 13 residues long. The germline CDR1 and CDR2 sequences are LNHDA and SQIVND (reference sequence). The V end was cut by 3 bases, the J end by 2 bases, with 8 bases between. The CDR3 bases are TGTGCCAGTAGTATCCAGGGGACCTACGAGCAGTACTTC. This encodes CASSIQGTYEQYF.

The chain recombines TRBV7-8 with TRBJ2-1; 7 bases agree with TRBD2. The V gene's germline CDR1 is SGHVS and CDR2 FQNEAQ. V shed 0 bases and J 2 bases; nucleotides not matched to a gene: 1. This CDR3 is 15 amino acids long. The CDR3 DNA reads as TGTGCCAGCAGCTTAGCGGGAGGGACCTACAATGAGCAGTTCTTC. Translating it yields CASSLAGGTYNEQFF.

The CDR3 region has the DNA TGTGCCAGCAGACTTCACTCCTACAATGAGCAGTTCTTC. Protein product: CASRLHSYNEQFF. The V and J genes are TRBV21-1 and TRBJ2-1; the table's TRBD2 call for D was not verified on the DNA. TRBV21-1 has pseudogene status. The CDR3 length is 13 residues.

The chain uses TRBV29-1 and TRBJ2-1; 9 bases are a match to TRBD2. The germline V gene encodes CDR1 SQVTM and CDR2 ANQGSEA. Unmatched junction bases numbered 11, after V lost 4 bases and J lost 7 bases. The CDR3 is 15 amino acids. In nucleotides, the CDR3 is TGCAGCGTTGGTACGGGCGGGAGGGCCGGGAATGAGCAGTTCTTC. It is translated as CSVGTGGRAGNEQFF.

This chain links TRBV27 with TRBJ2-7; 10 bases agree with TRBD2. Germline trimming cut 7 bases from V and 3 bases from J; bases unmatched to any gene: 6. The CDR3 extends over 14 amino acids. Per the germline V gene, CDR1 is MNHEY and CDR2 is SMNVEV (reference sequence). In nucleotides, the CDR3 is TGTGCCAGCAAAAGTACTAGCGGGAACTACGAGCAGTACTTC. Its translation: CASKSTSGNYEQYF.

This chain connects TRBV10-3 to TRBJ2-2; 9 bases fit TRBD2. The germline V gene has CDR1 ENHRY and CDR2 SYGVKD. The CDR3 runs to 16 residues. Trimming cost V 2 bases and J 4 bases; bases outside gene matches: 5. The CDR3 DNA follows: TGTGCCATCAGTGAGAGTAGCGGGGGTACCACCGGGGAGCTGTTTTTT. This gives the protein CAISESSGGTTGELFF.